These T cell receptor beta chains were read from a single sample in a study of beta chain features in type 1 diabetes. Profiled with immunoSEQ multiplex PCR; TCRdb holds only in-frame clones, not every one. The profile shows just over 450,000 clones, around 30% of them singletons. The material sequenced was naive CD4+ T cells from blood. These receptors were obtained from a man aged 18 to 29 in good health. Each CDR3 is given with its conserved first and last residue. D genes are given only for firm matches. Some rows mark clone size as missing; the rest say once, few, many or name a class of expanded clone.

v_call: TRBV30; d_call: .; clone_size: few; cdr3_aa: CAYSGGTEKLFF
v_call: TRBV18; d_call: .; clone_size: .; cdr3_aa: CASSPPGNEQFF
v_call: TRBV7-2; d_call: .; clone_size: few; cdr3_aa: CASSSALLAGDTQYF
v_call: TRBV7-2; d_call: TRBD2; clone_size: few; cdr3_aa: CASSQLAGVYNEQFF
v_call: TRBV30; d_call: TRBD2; clone_size: .; cdr3_aa: CAWSPRLAGLSYNEQFF
v_call: TRBV7-9; d_call: TRBD2; clone_size: .; cdr3_aa: CASSLGSASGRDTQYF
v_call: TRBV7-9; d_call: .; clone_size: few; cdr3_aa: CASSVPGGLSYNEQFF
v_call: TRBV4-3; d_call: .; clone_size: .; cdr3_aa: CASSQGTRGRSEKLFF
v_call: TRBV30; d_call: .; clone_size: .; cdr3_aa: CASKSGYRNIQYF
v_call: TRBV18; d_call: .; clone_size: .; cdr3_aa: CASSLARYGYTF
v_call: TRBV7-2; d_call: .; clone_size: .; cdr3_aa: CASSPSGVSYNEQFF
v_call: TRBV15; d_call: .; clone_size: .; cdr3_aa: CATSAGYNEQFF
v_call: TRBV30; d_call: .; clone_size: .; cdr3_aa: CAWSGSLGQPQHF
v_call: TRBV29-1; d_call: .; clone_size: few; cdr3_aa: CSVEGAETQYF
v_call: TRBV7-2; d_call: .; clone_size: few; cdr3_aa: CASSPASWDEQYF
v_call: TRBV20-1; d_call: .; clone_size: .; cdr3_aa: CSASVQETQYF
v_call: TRBV15; d_call: .; clone_size: .; cdr3_aa: CATSRGERNTGELFF
v_call: TRBV9; d_call: .; clone_size: .; cdr3_aa: CASSVGGTPTVYEQYF